This T cell receptor (beta chain) was recovered during a study of PD-1 blockade in classical Hodgkin lymphoma. Whole-study results and caveats: Before treatment, TCR diversity in newly diagnosed patients was reportedly lower than in healthy donors.

The sample holds a few counts of this clone. Antigen: not known. The assay was immunoSEQ multiplex PCR, and TCRdb's table has in-frame clones only and misses some. The sample has about 24,000 clones; roughly 89% are singletons. Stated time point: newly diagnosed, previously untreated cHL patient sample. Purified CD4+ T cells were obtained from thawed PBMCs through magnetic negative selection. The authors used newly diagnosed, untreated classical Hodgkin lymphoma PBMCs as comparison. V was clipped by 2 bases and J by 7 bases; unmatched bases: 6. The CDR3 spans 13 residues. CDR1 is GTSNPN, CDR2 SVGIG, per germline (reference sequence).

The gene calls are TRBV30 and TRBJ1-2; 8 bases map to TRBD1. This TCR derives from a human donor with classical Hodgkin lymphoma. What was sequenced was CD4+ T cells from blood. Here the CDR3 reads CAWSHNRGGGYTF. The CDR3 bases are TGTGCCTGGAGTCACAACAGGGGGGGTGGCTACACCTTC.